A single sample is the source of the 20 T cell receptor beta chains below, sequenced in a study of cytomegalovirus exposure and HLA in healthy donors. PCR amplification relied on 60 Vbeta primers (plus 13 Jbeta primers). The table came from immunoSEQ multiplex PCR; TCRdb's copy has only in-frame clones and leaves some out. In the table there are approximately 150,000 clones, approximately 78% of which are singletons. The sequenced sample was PBMCs. All receptors derive from a female donor in good health and CMV-seronegative.

The chain uses TRBV27 and TRBJ1-6, with D unclear. Per the germline V gene, CDR1 is MNHEY and CDR2 is SMNVEV (reference sequence). V was shortened by 5 bases and J by 0 bases, with 11 bases between the two germline ends. CDR3 size: 16 residues. The CDR3 DNA is TGTGCCAGCAGTCCAATCCGAGGCTCCTATAATTCACCCCTCCACTTT. The encoded protein is CASSPIRGSYNSPLHF.

This clone was observed a handful of times. The chain joins TRBV6-5 to TRBJ1-5; possible D gene TRBD1, 6 bases. The germline CDR1 and CDR2 sequences are MNHEY and SVGAGI. This CDR3 is 13 amino acids long. The V and J ends lost 6 bases and 5 bases respectively, with 11 bases between them. This chain's CDR3 is CASRQGRDQPQHF. CDR3 sequence (DNA): TGTGCCAGCAGACAGGGTCGGGATCAGCCCCAGCATTTT.

The chain couples TRBV5-8 to TRBJ1-2; D gene ambiguous. Trimming shortened V by 5 bases and J by 0 bases, and 17 bases separated the two germline ends. Germline V CDR1 and CDR2: SGHTS, YDEGEE. This CDR3 spans 16 amino acids. The CDR3 protein is CASRSLAGLTNYGYTF. For the CDR3, the DNA is TGTGCCAGCAGGTCCCTGGCGGGCTTGACTAACTATGGCTACACCTTC.

The V call is TRBV30, the J call TRBJ2-5; 11 bases agree with TRBD2. J lost 9 bases, V lost 3 bases, and 12 bases had no gene match. CDR1 is GTSNPN, CDR2 SVGIG, per germline (reference sequence). The CDR3 runs 15 residues. The CDR3 DNA reads TGTGCCTGGAGCCAGGCCACTAGCGGGGGCGCAGCCCAGTACTTC. Residues: CAWSQATSGGAAQYF. The full variable domain, completed using reference TRBV30 and TRBJ2-5, is SQTIHQWPATLVQPVGSPLSLECTVEGTSNPNLYWYRQAAGRGLQLLFYSVGIGQISSEVPQNLSASRPQDRQFILSSKKLLLSDSGFYLCAWSQATSGGAAQYFGPGTRLLVL.

Only one count was recorded for this clone. V gene TRBV27 combines with J gene TRBJ2-7, with D unresolved. V lost 5 bases, J lost 7 bases, and 18 bases lay in between. The CDR3 is 14 residues long. Germline CDR1 reads MNHEY; CDR2 reads SMNVEV (reference sequence). The CDR3 sequence: CASSPGPPSGEQYF. For the CDR3, the DNA is TGTGCCAGCAGTCCGGGTCCTCCTTCTGGAGAGCAGTACTTC.

This clone was detected only once. The chain combines TRBV29-1 with TRBJ2-5; 9 bases line up with TRBD1. The CDR3 totals 12 residues. Trimming cost V 7 bases and J 1 base; bases outside gene matches: 1. Germline CDR1 reads SQVTM; CDR2 reads ANQGSEA. For the CDR3, the DNA is TGCAGCGGGGGACAGGGCCAAGAGACCCAGTACTTC. Translated: CSGGQGQETQYF.

The chain recombines TRBV5-1 with TRBJ1-3, with D hard to call. Trimming pared 1 base from V and 2 bases from J, leaving 7 bases between. The V gene's germline CDR1 is SGHRS and CDR2 YFSETQ. The CDR3 covers 14 residues. DNA for the CDR3: TGCGCCAGCAGCTTGAATCCCGCTGGAAACACCATATATTTT. Residues: CASSLNPAGNTIYF. Full variable domain (missing parts from reference TRBV5-1 and TRBJ1-3): KAGVTQTPRYLIKTRGQQVTLSCSPISGHRSVSWYQQTPGQGLQFLFEYFSETQRNKGNFPGRFSGRQFSNSRSEMNVSTLELGDSALYLCASSLNPAGNTIYFGEGSWLTVV.

This sequence joins TRBV4-1 and TRBJ1-3; D is ambiguous. This CDR3 region has 21 residues. Germline values: CDR1 MGHRA, CDR2 YSYEKL. Trimming took off 4 bases at V and 0 bases at J, with 28 bases between the two ends. The CDR3 bases are TGCGCCAGCAGCCCCCGCTCAGCCTTACCGCGGGCCCTTTTCTCTGGAAACACCATATATTTT. Protein sequence: CASSPRSALPRALFSGNTIYF.

The chain couples TRBV27 to TRBJ1-2, with a weak D call TRBD1 (5 bases). The CDR3 has 17 residues. Germline values: CDR1 MNHEY, CDR2 SMNVEV (reference sequence). V lost 3 bases and J 8 bases, leaving 25 bases between the germline ends. The CDR3: CASSFWGSAGPPDGYTF. The CDR3 DNA sequence: TGTGCCAGCAGTTTTTGGGGCTCAGCCGGACCCCCGGACGGCTACACCTTC.

V usage is TRBV6-5 and J usage is TRBJ1-1, with D perhaps matching TRBD1 (6 bases). CDR1 is MNHEY and CDR2 is SVGAGI in the germline V gene. This CDR3 region has 15 residues. V shed 5 bases and J shed 0 bases, with 13 bases lying between them. The DNA of the CDR3 is TGTGCCAGCAGTGTACAGGGAGTAATGAACACTGAAGCTTTCTTT. This translates into CASSVQGVMNTEAFF.

A few counts support this clone. This chain uses TRBV30 with TRBJ1-1; unclear D gene. Germline V CDR1 and CDR2: GTSNPN, SVGIG (reference sequence). The germline V and J ends were trimmed by 3 bases and 1 base, with 9 bases remaining between them. The length of the CDR3 is 13 residues. This CDR3 is CAWSELWNTEAFF. The DNA for the CDR3 is TGTGCCTGGAGCGAGCTCTGGAACACTGAAGCTTTCTTT.

This clone showed up just once. The chain joins TRBV5-1 to TRBJ2-5; TRBD1 agrees at 9 bases. The end of the DNA aligns better with TRBJ2-7, so the J call may be wrong. Germline CDR1 and CDR2: SGHRS and YFSETQ. The CDR3 runs to 14 residues. CDR3 bases: TGCGCCAGTTCCCCGGGACAGGGCATCCACGAGCAGTACTTC. This gives the protein CASSPGQGIHEQYF.

This rearrangement joins TRBV19 to TRBJ2-7, with 8 bases aligning to TRBD2. CDR1 is LNHDA, CDR2 SQIVND, per germline (reference sequence). Trimming at V came to 6 bases and at J to 6 bases, leaving 10 bases not matched to a gene. The CDR3 spans 14 residues. CDR3 sequence reads: CASSITFGGAEQYF. The CDR3 DNA reads TGTGCCAGTAGCATCACCTTCGGGGGGGCCGAGCAGTACTTC.

This sequence joins TRBV20-1 and TRBJ2-7; unclear D gene. This CDR3 has 11 residues. The V and J ends lost 3 bases and 5 bases respectively, with 8 bases between them. CDR1 is DFQATT and CDR2 is SNEGSKA in the germline V gene (reference sequence). The chain's CDR3 is CSARAVDEQYF. In DNA, the CDR3 is TGCAGTGCTAGGGCGGTAGACGAGCAGTACTTC.

The gene calls are TRBV30 and TRBJ1-1; 7 bases are a match to TRBD1. Unmatched junction bases numbered 4, after V lost 3 bases and J lost 3 bases. Germline V gene lookup returns CDR1 GTSNPN and CDR2 SVGIG (reference sequence). The CDR3 length is 13 residues. The CDR3 here is CAWRDRWDTEAFF. The CDR3 DNA reads TGTGCCTGGAGGGACAGGTGGGACACTGAAGCTTTCTTT.

This chain links TRBV18 with TRBJ1-5; 8 nucleotides agree with TRBD1. The germline V gene has CDR1 KGHSH and CDR2 LQKENI. CDR3 length equals 16 residues. V was clipped by 3 bases and J by 2 bases; unmatched bases: 6. The CDR3 protein is CASSPTAGGGNQPQHF. The DNA for the CDR3 is TGTGCCAGCTCACCCACGGCAGGGGGCGGCAATCAGCCCCAGCATTTT.

The CDR3 sequence: CASSVLGRNNSPLHF. As DNA, the CDR3 is TGTGCCAGCAGTGTCCTCGGGAGGAATAATTCACCCCTCCACTTT. The V gene is TRBV6-1, the J gene TRBJ1-6; unclear D gene. The CDR3 extends over 15 amino acids. Germline CDR1 is MNHNS and CDR2 is SASEGT. Trimming pared 4 bases from V and 5 bases from J, leaving 12 bases between.

V usage is TRBV27 and J usage is TRBJ1-5, with a tentative D call TRBD1 (5 bases). Trimming removed 5 bases from V and 6 bases from J, with 23 bases in between. The CDR3 extends over 17 amino acids. The germline V gene encodes CDR1 MNHEY and CDR2 SMNVEV (reference sequence). CDR3 in DNA: TGTGCCAGCAGTAGAGTAAGTAGGGGAGGAGTCCCTCAGCCCCAGCATTTT. Encoded protein: CASSRVSRGGVPQPQHF.

This clone was seen a few times. V is TRBV19 and J is TRBJ2-1, with D possibly being TRBD2 (6 bases). In germline, CDR1 is LNHDA, CDR2 SQIVND (reference sequence). The V gene lost 4 bases and the J gene lost 10 bases, with 23 bases spanning the gap. This CDR3 has 16 amino acids. The CDR3 spells CASSTKTGARGQEQFF. The CDR3 DNA sequence: TGTGCCAGTAGTACCAAAACGGGAGCTCGAGGTCAAGAGCAGTTCTTC.

V usage is TRBV9 and J usage is TRBJ2-2; the D gene is possibly TRBD1 (5 bases). Trimming removed 2 bases from V and 6 bases from J, with 14 bases in between. This CDR3 region has 15 residues. Per the germline V gene, CDR1 is SGDLS and CDR2 is YYNGEE. CDR3 in DNA: TGTGCCAGCAGCGTTTACCAGGGATTACCCGGGGAGCTGTTTTTT. It translates to CASSVYQGLPGELFF.